The T cell receptor (beta chain) described here comes from a study of neurological immune-mediated disorders. Findings and limits, study-wide: HTLV-1-associated myelopathy had the most TCR clonal expansion, while multiple sclerosis had the least, a level that fell below healthy controls. Neither clinical nor MRI features showed any association with the multiple sclerosis repertoire cluster, and the authors stated that larger cohorts are needed. No CDR3 amino acid sequences were shared by expanded clones across subjects, suggesting private repertoires in all groups.

About a million sorted CD4+ or CD8+ T cells made each library. Germline loops: CDR1 DFQATT, CDR2 SNEGSKA (reference sequence). The CDR3 is 11 amino acids. Trimming cost V 2 bases and J 6 bases, with 6 bases left between them. In its sample, this clonotype was seen many times. Its antigen is currently unknown. TCRdb reanalysed the 5' RACE reads using MiXCR and keeps one entry per CDR3 protein. This sample carries roughly 52,000 distinct CDR3 sequences, around 5.3% of them seen once, and the ten largest clones take 1.1% to 1.5%. This clonotype originated in a woman aged 18-29 years with multiple sclerosis. The chain recombines TRBV20-1 with TRBJ2-3; no firm D call. Sequenced: CD4+ T cells from blood. CDR3 amino acids: CSARWVDTQYF. The CDR3 DNA reads TGCAGTGCTAGATGGGTTGATACGCAGTATTTT.